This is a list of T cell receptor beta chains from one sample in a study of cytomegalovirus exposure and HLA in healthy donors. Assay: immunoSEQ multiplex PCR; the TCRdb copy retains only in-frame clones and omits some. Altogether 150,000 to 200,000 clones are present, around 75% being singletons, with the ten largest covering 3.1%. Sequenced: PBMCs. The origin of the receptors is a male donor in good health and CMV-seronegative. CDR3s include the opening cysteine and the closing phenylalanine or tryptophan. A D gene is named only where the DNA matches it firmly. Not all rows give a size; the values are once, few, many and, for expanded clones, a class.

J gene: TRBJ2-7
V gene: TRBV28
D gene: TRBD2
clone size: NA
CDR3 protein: CASRTSGRAEQYF
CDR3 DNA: TGTGCCAGCAGGACTAGCGGGAGGGCCGAGCAGTACTTC

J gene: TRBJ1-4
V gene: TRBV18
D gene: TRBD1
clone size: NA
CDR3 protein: CASSRGQAPLTNEKLFF
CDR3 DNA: TGTGCCAGCTCACGAGGACAGGCCCCGTTAACTAATGAAAAACTGTTTTTT

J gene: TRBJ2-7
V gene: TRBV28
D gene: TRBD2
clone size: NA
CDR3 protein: CASSPRTGGRAEQYF
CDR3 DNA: TGTGCCAGCAGTCCGAGAACCGGCGGGAGGGCCGAGCAGTACTTC

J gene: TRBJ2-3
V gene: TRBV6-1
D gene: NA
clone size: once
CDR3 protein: CASSEWATQYF
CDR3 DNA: TGTGCCAGCAGCGAATGGGCTACGCAGTATTTT

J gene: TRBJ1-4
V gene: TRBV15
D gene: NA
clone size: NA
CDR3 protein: CATSRGGTRFLTNEKLFF
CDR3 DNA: TGTGCCACCAGCAGGGGAGGGACTCGTTTTCTAACTAATGAAAAACTGTTTTTT

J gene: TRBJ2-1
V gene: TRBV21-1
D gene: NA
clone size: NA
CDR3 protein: CASSKVSSGRVYEQFF
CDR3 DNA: TGTGCCAGCAGCAAAGTTTCTAGCGGGAGAGTCTATGAGCAGTTCTTC

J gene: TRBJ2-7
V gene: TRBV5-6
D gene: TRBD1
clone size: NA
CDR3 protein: CASSLGDRGYEQYF
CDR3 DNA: TGTGCCAGCAGCTTGGGGGACAGGGGCTACGAGCAGTACTTC

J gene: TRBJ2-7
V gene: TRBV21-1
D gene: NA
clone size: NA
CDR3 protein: CASSKNCPRLYEQYF
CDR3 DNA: TGTGCCAGCAGCAAGAACTGTCCCCGCCTTTACGAGCAGTACTTC

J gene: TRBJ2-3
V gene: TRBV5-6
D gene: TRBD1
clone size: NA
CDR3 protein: CASSFPGTGPDTQYF
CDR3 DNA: TGTGCCAGCAGCTTCCCCGGGACAGGGCCAGATACGCAGTATTTT

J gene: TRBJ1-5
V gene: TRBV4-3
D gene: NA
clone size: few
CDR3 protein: CASSQTGVNQPQHF
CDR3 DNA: TGCGCCAGCTCCCAGACGGGGGTGAACCAGCCCCAGCATTTT

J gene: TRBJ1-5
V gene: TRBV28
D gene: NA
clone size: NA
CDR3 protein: CASSLISGNNQPQHF
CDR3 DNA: TGTGCCAGCAGTTTGATCTCAGGGAACAATCAGCCCCAGCATTTT

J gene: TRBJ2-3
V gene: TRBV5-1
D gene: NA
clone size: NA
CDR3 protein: CASSPLGGGRTDTQYF
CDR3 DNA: TGCGCCAGCAGCCCCTTGGGGGGGGGCCGGACAGATACGCAGTATTTT

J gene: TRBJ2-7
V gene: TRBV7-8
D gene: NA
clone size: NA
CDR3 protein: CASSLGNRAEQYF
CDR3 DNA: TGTGCCAGCAGCTTAGGGAACAGGGCCGAGCAGTACTTC

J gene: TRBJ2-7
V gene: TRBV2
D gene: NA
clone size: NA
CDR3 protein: CASSEAPSNDEQYF
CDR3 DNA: TGTGCCAGCAGTGAAGCGCCTAGTAACGACGAGCAGTACTTC

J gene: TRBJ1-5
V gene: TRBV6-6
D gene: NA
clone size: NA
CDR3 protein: CASSYGIPGSNQPQHF
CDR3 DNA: TGTGCCAGCAGTTACGGCATCCCGGGAAGCAATCAGCCCCAGCATTTT

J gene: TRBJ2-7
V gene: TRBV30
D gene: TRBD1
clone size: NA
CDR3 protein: CAWSITGGADLEQYF
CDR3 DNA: TGTGCCTGGAGTATTACAGGGGGCGCGGATCTCGAGCAGTACTTC

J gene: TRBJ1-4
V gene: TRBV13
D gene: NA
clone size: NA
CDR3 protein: CASSHRQLEKLFF
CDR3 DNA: TGTGCCAGCAGCCATAGACAGTTGGAAAAACTGTTTTTT

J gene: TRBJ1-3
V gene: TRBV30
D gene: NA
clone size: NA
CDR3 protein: CAWSASFSGNTIYF
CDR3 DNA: TGTGCCTGGAGTGCCTCCTTCTCTGGAAACACCATATATTTT

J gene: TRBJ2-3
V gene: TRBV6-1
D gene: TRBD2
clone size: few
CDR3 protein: CASSEMRGASTDTQYF
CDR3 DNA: TGTGCCAGCAGTGAAATGCGGGGGGCTAGCACAGATACGCAGTATTTT

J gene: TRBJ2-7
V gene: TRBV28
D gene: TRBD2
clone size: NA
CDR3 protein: CASSLASGGRTGEQYF
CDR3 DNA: TGTGCCAGCAGTTTAGCTAGCGGGGGCCGGACGGGTGAGCAGTACTTC